The source of this TCR beta chain is a study of blood T cell repertoires in COVID-19. For the study at large: Samples taken during acute and convalescent COVID-19 were collected in the United States, Italy and Spain. T cells, B-cell-depleted T cells, or PBMCs supplied cDNA or gDNA.

This CDR3 spans 14 amino acids. The junction had 6 bases not matched to a gene; V was cut back by 5 bases and J by 5 bases. CDR1 SGHAT and CDR2 FQNNGV come from the germline V gene. Methods used by the authors: Reference gene primer amplification in the assay estimated nucleated cell counts. The assay was immunoSEQ multiplex PCR, and TCRdb's table has in-frame clones only and misses some. The D gene and trimming were derived from the DNA, and the V and J assignments and clone size from that table. Among 27,000 or so clones listed, around nine tenths were seen once. The chain carries TRBV11-2 and TRBJ2-5, with 9 positions matching TRBD2. The sequence derives from a human donor with active COVID-19. The donor label of this sample is uncertain. The sequenced material came from peripheral blood. This CDR3 is CASSAGLAMETQYF. The CDR3 nucleotides read TGTGCCAGCAGCGCGGGACTAGCAATGGAGACCCAGTACTTC.